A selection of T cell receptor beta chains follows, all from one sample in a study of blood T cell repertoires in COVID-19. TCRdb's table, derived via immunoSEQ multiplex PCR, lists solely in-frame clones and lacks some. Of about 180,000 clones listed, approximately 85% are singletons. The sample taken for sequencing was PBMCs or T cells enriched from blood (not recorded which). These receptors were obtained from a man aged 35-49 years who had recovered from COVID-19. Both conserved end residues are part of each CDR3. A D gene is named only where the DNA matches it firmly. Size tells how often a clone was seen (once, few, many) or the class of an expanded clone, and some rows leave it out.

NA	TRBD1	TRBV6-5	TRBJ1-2	CASSPPDRALGYTF	TGTGCCAGCAGCCCGCCCGACAGGGCTCTTGGCTACACCTTC
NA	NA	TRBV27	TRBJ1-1	CASSLGRANTEAFF	TGTGCCAGCAGTTTGGGCAGGGCGAACACTGAAGCTTTCTTT
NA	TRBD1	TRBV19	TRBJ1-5	CASRKDRASNQPQHF	TGTGCCAGTAGGAAGGACAGGGCTAGCAATCAGCCCCAGCATTTT
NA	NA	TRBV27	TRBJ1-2	CASSRLTGDRGYTF	TGTGCCAGCAGCCGTCTTACAGGAGATCGTGGCTACACCTTC
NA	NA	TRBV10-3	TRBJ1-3	CAISNSDSSGNTIYF	TGTGCCATCAGTAACTCGGACAGCTCTGGAAACACCATATATTTT
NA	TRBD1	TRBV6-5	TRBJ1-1	CASRWTGKNTEAFF	TGTGCCAGCAGATGGACAGGGAAGAACACTGAAGCTTTCTTT
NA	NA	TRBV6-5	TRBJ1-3	CASTIGNTIYF	TGTGCCAGCACCATCGGAAACACCATATATTTT
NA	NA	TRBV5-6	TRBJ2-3	CASSFGDDTQYF	TGTGCCAGCAGCTTCGGGGATGATACGCAGTATTTT
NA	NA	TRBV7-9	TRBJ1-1	CASSSSRQANTEAFF	TGTGCCAGCAGCTCTTCACGACAGGCGAACACTGAAGCTTTCTTT
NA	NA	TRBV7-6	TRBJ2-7	CASSLQEVYEQYF	TGTGCCAGCAGCTTGCAGGAAGTGTACGAGCAGTACTTC
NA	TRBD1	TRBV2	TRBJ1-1	CASSERGPTGTEAFF	TGTGCCAGCAGTGAGAGGGGGCCAACGGGCACTGAAGCTTTCTTT
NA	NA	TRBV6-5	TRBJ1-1	CASTGPNTEAFF	TGTGCCAGCACCGGTCCTAACACTGAAGCTTTCTTT
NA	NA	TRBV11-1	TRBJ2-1	CASSLDEVSEQFF	TGTGCCAGCAGCTTAGACGAGGTTAGTGAGCAGTTCTTC
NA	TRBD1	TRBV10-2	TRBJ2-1	CASSESTGPLYNEQFF	TGCGCCAGCAGTGAGTCGACAGGGCCCCTTTACAATGAGCAGTTCTTC
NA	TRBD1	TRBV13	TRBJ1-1	CASSWGQGRTEAFF	TGTGCCAGCAGCTGGGGACAGGGACGCACTGAAGCTTTCTTT
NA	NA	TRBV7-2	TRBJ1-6	CASSREGNSPLHF	TGTGCCAGCAGCCGGGAAGGGAATTCACCCCTCCACTTT
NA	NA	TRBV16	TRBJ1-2	CASSPTGSYGYTF	TGTGCCAGCAGCCCAACAGGGTCCTATGGCTACACCTTC
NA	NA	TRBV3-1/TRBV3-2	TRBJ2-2	CASSRPTGRRAGVYNTGELFF	TGTGCCAGCAGCCGACCGACAGGGCGGCGAGCGGGAGTGTATAACACCGGGGAGCTGTTTTTT
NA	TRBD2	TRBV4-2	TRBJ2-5	CASSQVGQRSGGETQYF	TGTGCCAGCAGCCAAGTGGGGCAGCGCTCGGGGGGAGAGACCCAGTACTTC
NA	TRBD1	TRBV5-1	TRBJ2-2	CASQGTGQGLVGTGELFF	TGCGCCAGCCAGGGGACGGGACAGGGCCTCGTGGGCACCGGGGAGCTGTTTTTT
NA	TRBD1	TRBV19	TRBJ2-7	CASSVGQGLMFEQYF	TGTGCCAGTAGTGTCGGACAGGGACTCATGTTCGAGCAGTACTTC
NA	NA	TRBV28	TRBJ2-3	CASSPIQRDTDTQYF	TGTGCCAGCAGCCCAATCCAGAGGGACACAGATACGCAGTATTTT
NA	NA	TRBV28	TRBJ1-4	CASSGVSGAAEKLFF	TGTGCCAGCAGCGGGGTGTCGGGTGCAGCTGAAAAACTGTTTTTT
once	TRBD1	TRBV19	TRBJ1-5	CASSIEGRGLVQPQHF	TGTGCCAGTAGTATTGAGGGCAGGGGGTTAGTCCAGCCCCAGCATTTT
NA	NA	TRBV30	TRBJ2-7	CAWSSHTTGQYTYEQYF	TGTGCCTGGAGTTCTCACACTACCGGACAGTATACCTACGAGCAGTACTTC
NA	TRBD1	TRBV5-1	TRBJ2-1	CASSLSSGGVKDEQFF	TGCGCCAGCAGCTTGTCGTCAGGGGGAGTTAAGGATGAGCAGTTCTTC
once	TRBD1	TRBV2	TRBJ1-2	CASRAGLGGTYERDNYGYTF	TGTGCCAGCAGGGCAGGCCTAGGGGGCACTTATGAGAGGGATAACTATGGCTACACCTTC
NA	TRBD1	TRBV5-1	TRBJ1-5	CASSLWTGPDQPQHF	TGCGCCAGCAGCTTGTGGACAGGGCCCGATCAGCCCCAGCATTTT
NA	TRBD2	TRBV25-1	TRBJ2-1	CASSDPLAGEFSHEQFF	TGTGCCAGCAGTGACCCCCTGGCGGGGGAGTTCTCGCATGAGCAGTTCTTC
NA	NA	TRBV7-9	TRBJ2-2	CASQLLNTGELFF	TGTGCCAGCCAACTGTTGAACACCGGGGAGCTGTTTTTT
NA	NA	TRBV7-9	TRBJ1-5	CASSLDGNSNQPQHF	TGTGCCAGCAGCTTAGACGGGAATAGCAATCAGCCCCAGCATTTT
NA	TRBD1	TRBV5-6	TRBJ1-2	CASSLGQGSGYTF	TGTGCCAGCAGCTTGGGACAGGGCAGTGGCTACACCTTC
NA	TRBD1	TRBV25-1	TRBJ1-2	CASSDHGTELVGGYTF	TGTGCCAGCAGTGACCACGGGACAGAGCTCGTCGGGGGCTACACCTTC
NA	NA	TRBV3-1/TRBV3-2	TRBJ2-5	CASSHNRGETQYF	TGTGCCAGCAGCCATAATCGGGGAGAGACCCAGTACTTC
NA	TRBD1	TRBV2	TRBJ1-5	CASSDRTGGSQPQHF	TGTGCCAGCAGTGACCGGACAGGGGGAAGTCAGCCCCAGCATTTT
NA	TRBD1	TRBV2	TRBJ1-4	CASTRTGGDEKLFF	TGTGCCAGCACTAGGACAGGGGGAGACGAAAAACTGTTTTTT
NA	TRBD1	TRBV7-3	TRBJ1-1	CASSAAGTGNTEAFF	TGTGCCAGCAGCGCCGCCGGGACAGGGAACACTGAAGCTTTCTTT
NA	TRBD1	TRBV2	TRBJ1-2	CASSSPPGQQRGGYTF	TGTGCCAGCAGCAGTCCACCGGGACAGCAAAGAGGTGGCTACACCTTC
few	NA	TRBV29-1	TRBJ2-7	CSVGGLFSGEQYF	TGCAGCGTTGGGGGCCTATTTTCCGGCGAGCAGTACTTC
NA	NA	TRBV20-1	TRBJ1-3	CSASGDTYSGNTSGNTIYF	TGCAGTGCTAGTGGGGACACCTACTCTGGAAACACCTCTGGAAACACCATATATTTT
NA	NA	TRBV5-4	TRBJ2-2	CASSLGQDWNTGELFF	TGTGCCAGCAGCTTGGGGCAGGATTGGAACACCGGGGAGCTGTTTTTT
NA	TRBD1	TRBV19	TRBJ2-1	CASSPPGTGGNNEQFF	TGTGCCAGTAGTCCACCCGGGACAGGGGGAAACAATGAGCAGTTCTTC
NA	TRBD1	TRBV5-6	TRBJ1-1	CASSRGTGGTEAFF	TGTGCCAGCAGCCGCGGGACAGGGGGCACTGAAGCTTTCTTT
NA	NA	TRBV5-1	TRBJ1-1	CASSLTGRTEAFF	TGCGCCAGCAGCTTAACAGGGCGGACTGAAGCTTTCTTT
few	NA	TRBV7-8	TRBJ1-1	CASTVGASTEAFF	TGTGCCAGCACCGTTGGGGCCTCTACTGAAGCTTTCTTT
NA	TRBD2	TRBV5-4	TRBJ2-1	CASSLGLAGVNNEQFF	TGTGCCAGCAGCCTGGGACTAGCGGGTGTAAACAATGAGCAGTTCTTC
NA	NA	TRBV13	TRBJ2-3	CASSFRGSTDTQYF	TGTGCCAGCAGCTTCCGGGGGAGCACAGATACGCAGTATTTT